This TCR beta chain was sequenced in a study of Ad26.COV2.S vaccination and SARS-CoV-2 variants. Study-level information: Donor got 5x10^10 or 1x10^11 viral particles of Ad26.COV2.S.

Treatment specified: some 20 received Ad26.COV2.S at low or high dose, single or two shots; 5 received placebo; per-sample allocation not given. Each sample was drawn 63 days after the first injection (of vaccine or placebo). Assay: immunoSEQ multiplex PCR; the TCRdb copy retains only in-frame clones and omits some. The profile shows roughly 380,000 clones, around 89% of them singletons. CDR3 length: 19 residues. Looked up from germline, CDR1 is LGHNA and CDR2 is YNFKEQ. The J segment lost 0 bases and the V segment lost 0 bases, leaving 7 bases of the junction unmatched. This sequence joins TRBV4-2 and TRBJ2-3, with 12 nucleotides matching TRBD2. The clonotype originates from a person aged 18-60 years who received the Ad26.COV2.S COVID-19 vaccine or a placebo. Sequencing was performed on peripheral blood, taken in a trial of Ad26.COV2.S vaccine versus placebo. The CDR3 spells CASSQDAVLAGGSTDTQYF. As DNA, the CDR3 is TGTGCCAGCAGCCAAGATGCTGTACTAGCGGGGGGAAGCACAGATACGCAGTATTTT.